This T cell receptor beta chain was sequenced during a study of T-cell memory formation after mild COVID-19. Study-wide points: Second-wave clones peaking on day 37 lacked confirmed SARS-CoV-2 specificity.

This clonotype was seen a few times. The antigen remains undetermined. J lost 6 bases, V lost 5 bases, and 10 bases had no gene match. Germline V gene lookup returns CDR1 SGHRS and CDR2 YFSETQ. The CDR3 runs to 17 residues. TCRdb re-derived calls from the 5' RACE reads in MiXCR, one entry per CDR3 protein. Of roughly 400,000 distinct CDR3 sequences in the sample, 20% to 25% were seen once. The TCR was taken from an adult woman who had mild COVID-19 (a few samples of this study predate the infection). Cell type and time point are not known. This chain uses TRBV5-1 with TRBJ2-3; 15 bases match TRBD2. The sequencing sample was made of PBMCs or a T cell subset sorted from them (not recorded which). The CDR3 here is CASRSGLAGGPWDTQYF. The CDR3 DNA reads as TGCGCCAGCAGATCTGGACTAGCGGGGGGGCCATGGGATACGCAGTATTTT.